Sequencing of this T cell receptor beta chain was carried out in a study of shared clonotypes between healthy human individuals. Study observations and caveats: Relative to their counterparts shared across all four donors, non-shared clonotypes exhibited diminished generation probabilities. With few donors, the genetic and exposure-history diversity represented was limited.

This clone was picked up a small number of times. Its matching antigen is unknown. Naivety among CD8 cells was defined by CD45RO negativity and positive CCR7 selection, thereby excluding terminally differentiated effector memory CD45RA+ cells. Libraries were prepared by immunoSEQ multiplex PCR; TCRdb keeps only in-frame clonotypes and omits some of them. The data show 2 million to 2.5 million clones, just under 95% seen once. This CDR3 spans 13 amino acids. V was shortened by 5 bases and J by 12 bases, with 19 bases between the two germline ends. In germline, CDR1 is SGHVS, CDR2 FNYEAQ. The receptor was isolated from a young man in good health. The sample comprised naive CD8+ T cells sorted from blood. The chain employs TRBV7-6 and TRBJ1-1, with D perhaps TRBD1 (6 bases). The CDR3 DNA is TGTGCCAGCAGCGAAACCGGGGGAACAGGGCCTTTCTTT. Its translation is CASSETGGTGPFF.